The clone carrying this TCR beta chain was seen ten or more times. Its antigen is unidentified. These data originate in a study of T-cell memory formation after mild COVID-19. The study, taken as a whole, reports: The second-wave clones peaking on day 37 were not confirmed as SARS-CoV-2-specific.

TCRdb passed the 5' RACE reads through MiXCR, listing each CDR3 protein once. The sample contains about 280,000 distinct CDR3 sequences, approximately 8.4% of which appear only once. Sequencing used PBMCs or a T cell subset sorted from them (not recorded which). The clonotype was recovered from a man aged 18 to 35 who had mild COVID-19 (a few samples of this study predate the infection). Cell type and time point are not known.

CDR3 sequence reads: CSARLAGGTDTQYF. CDR3 in DNA: TGCAGTGCTAGACTAGCGGGGGGAACAGATACGCAGTATTTT. J is TRBJ2-3 and V is TRBV20-1; 11 positions match TRBD2. Germline-derived CDR1 and CDR2 are DFQATT and SNEGSKA (reference sequence). The CDR3 is made up of 14 amino acids. V shed 2 bases and J 3 bases; nucleotides not matched to a gene: 1.